Detailed here is one T cell receptor beta chain. No antigen is known for it. The record has no base qualities; no much larger clone is one base away. Trimming removed 4 bases from V and 2 bases from J; the gene matches leave 11 bases unexplained. From the cysteine up to the phenylalanine, the CDR3 has a length of 17 residues. The sequence is cut down to CDR3 DNA, 51 bases in frame from base 1. For CDR1 and CDR2, the germline V gene lists SGHRS and YFSETQ. Libraries were made using the immunoSEQ multiplex PCR assay. In its TCRdb copy, this immuneACCESS table keeps in-frame sequences only and misses some clones. Where compared with another copy, unresolved V genes explain less than half of these, and the others have no known cause. Here the sample has about 190,000 clones; around 93% occur a single time. The ten largest clones add up to approximately 1.8% of the sample. The record originates from a study of control samples from healthy donors and cancer patients (dated by TCRdb to 2019 to 2021).

What was sequenced was blood. This TCR derives from a man aged 30 to 39 in good health. The sequence joins TRBV5-1 to TRBJ2-3, with 9 central nucleotides matching TRBD2. The nucleotides read TGCGCCAGCAGCGCCGCCGGGCGGGGGGGACCCACAGATACGCAGTATTTT. Protein translation: CASSAAGRGGPTDTQYF.